Below, 20 T cell receptor beta chains from the same sample are listed, as sequenced in a study of Graves' ophthalmopathy and Graves' hyperthyroidism. For repertoire sequencing, the TCR beta CDR3 regions were amplified from RNA transcripts. First-round RT-PCR used HTBI primers; second-round multiplex PCR followed. TCRdb re-called the multiplex PCR reads with MiXCR, one entry per CDR3 protein. The sample carries over 150,000 distinct CDR3 sequences, approximately 38% recorded once. The sequenced sample was peripheral blood. These receptors all stem from a woman in her thirties or forties with Graves' ophthalmopathy.

The rearrangement links TRBV12-3 or TRBV12-4 to TRBJ1-2; D remains ambiguous. Between the trimmed V and J ends, which lost 7 bases and 1 base, there was a span of 13 bases. The CDR3 has 14 amino acids. CDR3 residues: CASTSPGDNYGYTF. In nucleotides, the CDR3 is TGTGCCAGCACCTCACCAGGAGATAACTATGGCTACACCTTC.

The sample holds many counts of this clonotype. The V and J genes are TRBV20-1 and TRBJ2-2; a possible D gene is TRBD1 (5 bases). Trimming took 0 bases from V and 1 from J, leaving 9 bases between them. Germline CDR1 and CDR2: DFQATT and SNEGSKA (reference sequence). The CDR3 has 15 residues. This chain's CDR3 is CSARDQQGNTGELFF. The CDR3 DNA reads TGCAGTGCTAGAGATCAGCAGGGGAACACCGGGGAGCTGTTTTTT.

This clonotype was observed at least ten times. V usage is TRBV5-1 and J usage is TRBJ2-7; D may match TRBD1 or TRBD2 (5 bases each). The CDR3 extends over 15 amino acids. The V gene lost 0 bases and the J gene lost 0 bases, with 10 bases spanning the gap. Germline V CDR1 and CDR2: SGHRS, YFSETQ. CDR3 sequence: CASSLEGTTSYEQYF. CDR3 nucleotide sequence: TGCGCCAGCAGCTTGGAAGGGACCACCTCCTACGAGCAGTACTTC.

This clonotype was observed at least ten times. This chain links TRBV24-1 with TRBJ1-1, with a tentative D call TRBD1 (5 bases). Germline CDR1 is KGHDR and CDR2 is SFDVKD. The CDR3 runs 14 residues. Trimming stripped 4 bases from V and 5 bases from J, with 13 bases between. The CDR3 protein is CATSDGGKMTEAFF. The CDR3, as DNA: TGTGCCACCAGTGACGGGGGTAAAATGACTGAAGCTTTCTTT.

This clonotype was counted at least ten times. V and J are TRBV7-2 and TRBJ2-7, with TRBD2 matching 10 bases. Germline V gene data show CDR1 as SGHTA and CDR2 as FQGNSA. The CDR3 length is 17 residues. The junction had 9 bases not matched to a gene; V was cut back by 1 base and J by 3 bases. CDR3 in amino acids: CASSLVYVPSGGYEQYF. CDR3 coding DNA: TGTGCCAGCAGCTTAGTGTATGTGCCTAGCGGGGGCTACGAGCAGTACTTC. Full variable domain (missing parts from reference TRBV7-2 and TRBJ2-7): GAGVSQSPSNKVTEKGKDVELRCDPISGHTALYWYRQSLGQGLEFLIYFQGNSAPDKSGLPSDRFSAERTGGSVSTLTIQRTQQEDSAVYLCASSLVYVPSGGYEQYFGPGTRLTVT.

This clonotype was seen at least ten times. The J gene is TRBJ2-2, the V gene TRBV19; D ambiguous. Trimming removed 5 bases at V and 3 bases at J, with 10 bases between. Per the germline V gene, CDR1 is LNHDA and CDR2 is SQIVND (reference sequence). There are 14 residues in the CDR3. The CDR3 loop reads CASSARSYTGELFF. The CDR3 coding sequence is TGTGCCAGTAGTGCCCGATCTTACACCGGGGAGCTGTTTTTT.

The rearrangement joins TRBV7-2 to TRBJ1-6; 8 bases agree with TRBD1. Unmatched junction bases numbered 3, after V lost 1 base and J lost 7 bases. This CDR3 region has 15 residues. Germline V lookup: CDR1 SGHTA, CDR2 FQGNSA. Here the CDR3 DNA reads TGTGCCAGCAGCTTAGATGGACAGGGCAATTCACCCCTCCACTTT. Translating it yields CASSLDGQGNSPLHF.

This clonotype was observed many times. The chain joins TRBV27 to TRBJ1-2, with 8 nucleotides matching TRBD1. The CDR3 has 14 residues. The germline V gene has CDR1 MNHEY and CDR2 SMNVEV (reference sequence). V was clipped by 3 bases and J by 7 bases; unmatched bases: 7. This CDR3 is CASSLDRAASGYTF. DNA for the CDR3: TGTGCCAGCAGTTTGGACAGGGCTGCTTCTGGCTACACCTTC.

This clonotype was found many times. This chain joins TRBV18 and TRBJ2-5, with D hard to call. V was trimmed by 4 bases and J by 5 bases, leaving 8 bases between them. CDR1 and CDR2 (germline): KGHSH, LQKENI. CDR3 length: 12 residues. CDR3 region: CASSQTEETQYF. In nucleotides, the CDR3 is TGTGCCAGCTCACAAACAGAGGAGACCCAGTACTTC.

The V gene is TRBV30, the J gene TRBJ1-1, with unresolved D. The V and J ends lost 4 bases and 6 bases respectively, with 12 bases between them. CDR3 length equals 12 residues. Germline V CDR1 and CDR2: GTSNPN, SVGIG (reference sequence). CDR3 loop: CAWKSEVPEAFF. Written as DNA, the CDR3 is TGTGCCTGGAAGAGTGAGGTTCCTGAAGCTTTCTTT.

This clonotype was found many times. This chain uses TRBV5-4 with TRBJ1-1; 8 bases line up with TRBD1. V lost 3 bases and J lost 5; bases outside the gene matches: 6. This CDR3 contains 14 residues. Germline-derived CDR1 and CDR2 are SGHNT and YYREEE (reference sequence). The DNA for the CDR3 is TGTGCCAGCAGCTCAGGACAGGGCTTAACTGAAGCTTTCTTT. It yields the protein CASSSGQGLTEAFF. The full variable domain, completed using reference TRBV5-4 and TRBJ1-1, is ETGVTQSPTHLIKTRGQQVTLRCSSQSGHNTVSWYQQALGQGPQFIFQYYREEENGRGNFPPRFSGLQFPNYSSELNVNALELDDSALYLCASSSGQGLTEAFFGQGTRLTVV.

This clonotype has at least ten counts. The chain joins TRBV6-4 to TRBJ1-3; TRBD1 aligns across 8 bases. The germline CDR1 and CDR2 sequences are MRHNA and SNTAGT. The V gene end was trimmed by 6 bases and the J gene end by 3 bases; junction bases not matched to a gene: 13. The CDR3 length is 17 residues. CDR3 nucleotides: TGTGCCAGCAGCCCCGGGGGTCAGGGGGCGCTTGGAAACACCATATATTTT. Its protein is CASSPGGQGALGNTIYF.

This clonotype has at least ten counts. The chain joins TRBV25-1 to TRBJ2-5; weak D call: TRBD2 (5 bases). Germline lookup yields CDR1 MGHDK and CDR2 SYGVNS. The CDR3 consists of 16 residues. Deletions cut 3 bases from V and 4 bases from J, with 18 bases between. The CDR3 bases are TGTGCCAGCAGTGAGGGCGGTTGGGCTAGCCGAGAGACCCAGTACTTC. Protein sequence: CASSEGGWASRETQYF.

The sample holds many counts of this clonotype. The chain uses TRBV9 and TRBJ1-1; 8 bases agree with TRBD1. CDR3 length: 14 residues. From germline, CDR1 is SGDLS and CDR2 YYNGEE. V was pared by 0 bases and J by 4 bases, with 2 bases of the junction left unmatched. The CDR3 DNA follows: TGTGCCAGCAGCGTAGATGACAGGGGCACTGAAGCTTTCTTT. This sequence encodes CASSVDDRGTEAFF.

The sample holds many counts of this clonotype. The chain carries TRBV6-1 and TRBJ2-5; D is possibly TRBD1 (5 bases). Trimming removed 5 bases at V and 5 bases at J, with 9 bases between. Germline V gene data show CDR1 as MNHNS and CDR2 as SASEGT. The CDR3 runs to 12 residues. In DNA form, the CDR3 reads TGTGCCAGCAGTAAGGGGTTGGAGACCCAGTACTTC. It yields the protein CASSKGLETQYF.

This clonotype has at least ten counts. The chain recombines TRBV12-3 or TRBV12-4 with TRBJ1-3, with unresolved D. The CDR3 spans 14 residues. Trimming shortened V by 6 bases and J by 0 bases, and 9 bases separated the two germline ends. In DNA, the CDR3 is TGTGCCAGCAGGGAGGATGACTCTGGAAACACCATATATTTT. It yields the protein CASREDDSGNTIYF.

The table lists this clonotype with many counts. This sequence joins TRBV9 and TRBJ1-5, with TRBD1 as a possible D gene (6 bases). The V and J ends lost 6 bases and 0 bases respectively, with 13 bases between them. Germline lookup yields CDR1 SGDLS and CDR2 YYNGEE. The CDR3 length is 15 residues. For the CDR3, the DNA is TGTGCCAGCACCAAGGGGGAGACTAGCAATCAGCCCCAGCATTTT. Translation: CASTKGETSNQPQHF.

This clonotype was counted many times. Written as DNA, the CDR3 is TGCAGCGTTAAGGGGGGACAGAACACTGAAGCTTTCTTT. The encoded protein is CSVKGGQNTEAFF. The chain carries TRBV29-1 and TRBJ1-1; D may be TRBD1 (6 bases). The CDR3 spans 13 residues. Germline V CDR1 and CDR2: SQVTM, ANQGSEA. Trimming left V 5 bases short and J 1 base short, with 11 bases between.

This clonotype was counted at least ten times. The chain links TRBV12-3 or TRBV12-4 to TRBJ1-1; TRBD1 matches 10 bases. The CDR3 is made up of 16 amino acids. With 6 bases clipped from V and 1 base from J, the junction kept 8 bases outside the gene matches. The CDR3 DNA sequence: TGTGCCAGCAGACCGGGACAGGGGTATGCGAACACTGAAGCTTTCTTT. It is translated as CASRPGQGYANTEAFF.

This clonotype was detected a few times. The chain couples TRBV6-2 or TRBV6-3 to TRBJ1-1, with no clear D. The CDR3 has 14 amino acids. The germline V gene encodes CDR1 MNHEY and CDR2 SVGEGT. Trimming took off 3 bases at V and 0 bases at J, with 8 bases between the two ends. The CDR3 DNA is TGTGCCAGCAGTTATCGAGTTATGAACACTGAAGCTTTCTTT. This translates into CASSYRVMNTEAFF.